This T cell receptor beta chain was found in a study of T cell responses to AZD1222 COVID-19 vaccine. Turning to this clone: Its specificity is not known.

Method: immunoSEQ multiplex PCR; TCRdb's copy keeps in-frame clones and lacks some. The sample includes more than 140,000 clones, about nine tenths of them seen just once. Study findings and constraints: Reportedly, close to half of spike-specific TCRs are directed against unmutated variant regions.

This sequence originates from an adult in good health. The specimen comprised peripheral blood, sampled on day 0 of MenACWY control vaccination.

The CDR3 region has the DNA TGTGCCAGCTCACGCCATCCCGGGACTAGCGAAGTCAATGAGCAGTTCTTC. Amino acids: CASSRHPGTSEVNEQFF. The gene calls are TRBV18 and TRBJ2-1, with 10 bases aligning to TRBD2. V trimming: 4 bases; J trimming: 6 bases; junction bases outside the gene matches: 12. The germline CDR1 and CDR2 sequences are KGHSH and LQKENI. The CDR3 totals 17 residues.